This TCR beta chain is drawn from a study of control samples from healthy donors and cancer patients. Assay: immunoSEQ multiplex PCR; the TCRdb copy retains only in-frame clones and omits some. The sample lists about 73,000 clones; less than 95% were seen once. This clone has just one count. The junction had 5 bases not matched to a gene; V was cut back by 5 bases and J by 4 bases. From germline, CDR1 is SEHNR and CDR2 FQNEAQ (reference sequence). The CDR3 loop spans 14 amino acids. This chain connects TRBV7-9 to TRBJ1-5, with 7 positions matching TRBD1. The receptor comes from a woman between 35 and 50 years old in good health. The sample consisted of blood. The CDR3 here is CASSPGTDNQPQHF. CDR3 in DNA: TGTGCCAGCAGCCCCGGGACAGATAATCAGCCCCAGCATTTT. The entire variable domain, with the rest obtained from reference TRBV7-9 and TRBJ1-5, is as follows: DTGVSQNPRHKITKRGQNVTFRCDPISEHNRLYWYRQTLGQGPEFLTYFQNEAQLEKSRLLSDRFSAERPKGSFSTLEIQRTEQGDSAMYLCASSPGTDNQPQHFGDGTRLSIL.